Shown below are 8 T cell receptor beta chains from a single sample sequenced in a study of T cells expressing NK-cell markers. TCRdb re-called the 5' RACE reads; one entry per CDR3 protein, DNA not given. The sample includes hundreds of thousands of distinct CDR3 sequences. The sequencing input was blood T cells: a sorted CD56 or NKG2C T cell subset, CD4+ or CD8+ T cells, or bulk PBMC T cells (not recorded which). All receptors derive from a woman aged 18 to 75 in good health.

The V gene is TRBV18, the J gene TRBJ2-5. CDR1 and CDR2 (germline): KGHSH, LQKENI. This CDR3 comprises 13 residues. This CDR3 reads CASSPLQLVDQYF.

The J gene is TRBJ1-5, the V gene TRBV7-2; TCRdb's D call, TRBD1, is unchecked because there is no DNA. The CDR3 is made up of 14 amino acids. Germline lookup yields CDR1 SGHTA and CDR2 FQGNSA. CDR3 sequence reads: CASSLERTGQPQHF.

The chain joins TRBV12-3 or TRBV12-4 to TRBJ2-1. The CDR3 is 13 residues long. CDR3 amino acids: CASSLVALNEQFF.

The rearrangement links TRBV23-1 to TRBJ1-6; TCRdb's assignment of TRBD1 cannot be checked, as there is no DNA. TRBV23-1 is known as an ORF, though its function is uncertain. The CDR3 consists of 13 residues. The CDR3 here is CASGRTGSSPLHF.

The chain employs TRBV9 and TRBJ1-5; TCRdb reports TRBD1, a call that lacks DNA to check it against. Per germline, CDR1 SGDLS and CDR2 YYNGEE. CDR3 length: 14 amino acids. CDR3 region: CASSVGTDLQPQHF.

The chain joins TRBV11-2 to TRBJ1-5; TCRdb proposes TRBD1, but this gene call is untestable without DNA. This CDR3 comprises 15 residues. Germline V gene sequence: CDR1 SGHAT, CDR2 FQNNGV. This CDR3 is CASSTGTGGNQPQHF.

The rearrangement joins TRBV5-1 to TRBJ2-5; the TRBD2 assignment by TCRdb is unverifiable without DNA. Germline V gives CDR1 SGHRS, CDR2 YFSETQ. The length of the CDR3 is 15 residues. The CDR3 sequence: CASSLSGSLQETQYF.

The chain carries TRBV10-3 and TRBJ2-5; absent DNA, TCRdb's TRBD2 call cannot be checked. The CDR3 length is 15 residues. Looked up from germline, CDR1 is ENHRY and CDR2 is SYGVKD. CDR3: CAISEGTSGRETQYF.